The 14 T cell receptor beta chains listed next were all sequenced from one sample in a study of PD-1 blockade in classical Hodgkin lymphoma. Only in-frame clones appear in the TCRdb table, and some are missing; sequencing was by immunoSEQ multiplex PCR. The sample includes 9,500 to 15,000 clones, roughly 80% of them seen just once. Brentuximab vedotin exposure varied, and every patient relapsed after autologous stem cell transplantation. Purification of CD4+ T cells from thawed PBMCs was achieved by magnetic negative selection. The input for sequencing was CD4+ T cells from blood, taken at baseline. These receptors were obtained from a human donor with classical Hodgkin lymphoma.

The CDR3: CASSLSGTGFYEQYF. CDR3 DNA: TGTGCCAGCAGCCTCTCGGGGACAGGATTCTACGAGCAGTACTTC. The rearrangement links TRBV7-3 to TRBJ2-5; 8 nucleotides match TRBD1. The J call could be wrong; TRBJ2-7 is a better fit for the DNA end. In germline, CDR1 is SGHTA, CDR2 FQGTGA. CDR3 length: 15 amino acids.

The chain couples TRBV19 to TRBJ2-7; D gene uncertain. Germline values: CDR1 LNHDA, CDR2 SQIVND (reference sequence). V was clipped by 5 bases and J by 3 bases, with 5 bases between them. The CDR3 loop spans 11 amino acids. The CDR3 DNA follows: TGTGCCAGTAGTTGGGGCTACGAGCAGTACTTC. It encodes CASSWGYEQYF.

This chain's CDR3 is CASSSPLDRGRETQYF. The CDR3 nucleotides read TGTGCCAGTAGTAGCCCTTTAGACAGGGGGCGAGAGACCCAGTACTTC. The genes are TRBV19 and TRBJ2-5; 10 bases are a match to TRBD1. Per the germline V gene, CDR1 is LNHDA and CDR2 is SQIVND (reference sequence). The CDR3 extends over 16 amino acids. V lost 4 bases to trimming and J lost 4 bases; unmatched junction nucleotides: 9.

The J gene is TRBJ2-1, the V gene TRBV4-3, with a tentative D call TRBD1 (6 bases). The germline V gene encodes CDR1 LGHNA and CDR2 YSLEER. The CDR3 is 13 residues long. Trimming left V 1 base short and J 12 bases short, with 13 bases between. This chain's CDR3 is CASSQVPQGRQFF. The CDR3 bases are TGCGCCAGCAGCCAAGTCCCGCAGGGGCGGCAGTTCTTC.

The gene calls are TRBV28 and TRBJ2-7, with D perhaps matching TRBD1 or TRBD2 (6 bases each). Trimming pared 6 bases from V and 4 bases from J, leaving 16 bases between. The CDR3 has 14 amino acids. Germline loops: CDR1 MDHEN, CDR2 SYDVKM. DNA for the CDR3: TGTGCCAGCAGCGATTCTGTAGGGGGGTACGAGCAGTACTTC. Encoded protein: CASSDSVGGYEQYF. The variable domain in full, with the rest retrieved from reference TRBV28 and TRBJ2-7, is DVKVTQSSRYLVKRTGEKVFLECVQDMDHENMFWYRQDPGLGLRLIYFSYDVKMKEKGDIPEGYSVSREKKERFSLILESASTNQTSMYLCASSDSVGGYEQYFGPGTRLTVT.

This clone has more than one count but fewer than ten. The chain couples TRBV5-4 to TRBJ2-5, with D hard to call. V was trimmed by 3 bases and J by 3 bases, leaving 9 bases between them. The CDR3 totals 13 residues. Per germline, CDR1 SGHNT and CDR2 YYREEE (reference sequence). Here the CDR3 DNA reads TGTGCCAGCAGCTCAACGCCCAAAGAGACCCAGTACTTC. It codes for CASSSTPKETQYF. Looking up the rest from reference TRBV5-4 and TRBJ2-5 gives the full variable domain: ETGVTQSPTHLIKTRGQQVTLRCSSQSGHNTVSWYQQALGQGPQFIFQYYREEENGRGNFPPRFSGLQFPNYSSELNVNALELDDSALYLCASSSTPKETQYFGPGTRLLVL.

CDR3 in amino acids: CAWGQGPNQPQHF. The CDR3 region has the DNA TGTGCCTGGGGACAGGGGCCTAATCAGCCCCAGCATTTT. The J gene is TRBJ1-5, the V gene TRBV30; 9 nucleotides align to TRBD1. J was trimmed by 4 bases and V by 5 bases; bases with no gene match: 3. CDR3 length: 13 amino acids. CDR1 and CDR2 from the germline V gene are GTSNPN and SVGIG (reference sequence).

This sequence joins TRBV11-2 and TRBJ2-1; D gene unclear. In germline, CDR1 is SGHAT, CDR2 FQNNGV. V was pared by 2 bases and J by 0 bases, with 8 bases between. The CDR3 is 15 amino acids. CDR3: CASSLLIGSYNEQFF. As DNA, the CDR3 is TGTGCCAGCAGCTTATTAATTGGCTCCTACAATGAGCAGTTCTTC.

This clone was detected a few times. This chain connects TRBV27 to TRBJ1-2, with D maybe TRBD1 (5 bases). The CDR3 covers 13 residues. Germline V gives CDR1 MNHEY, CDR2 SMNVEV (reference sequence). V was trimmed by 0 bases and J by 7 bases, leaving 9 bases between them. CDR3 bases: TGTGCCAGCAGTTTATCAGGGGCCGGTGGCTACACCTTC. This gives the protein CASSLSGAGGYTF.

The chain carries TRBV18 and TRBJ1-1; D is uncertain. The CDR3 has 10 amino acids. V lost 8 bases and J lost 5, with 6 bases in between. The germline V gene encodes CDR1 KGHSH and CDR2 LQKENI. The chain's CDR3 is CASRETEAFF. In DNA form, the CDR3 reads TGTGCCAGCAGGGAAACTGAAGCTTTCTTT.

This sequence joins TRBV7-2 and TRBJ2-1; 9 bases are a match to TRBD2. This CDR3 spans 14 amino acids. Germline trimming cut 10 bases from V and 8 bases from J; bases unmatched to any gene: 12. Germline CDR1 SGHTA, CDR2 FQGNSA. CDR3 sequence reads: CATPGGLAFDEQFF. The CDR3 DNA follows: TGTGCCACACCTGGGGGACTAGCTTTCGATGAGCAGTTCTTC.

J is TRBJ1-1 and V is TRBV2; 8 nucleotides align to TRBD1. Germline-derived CDR1 and CDR2 are SNHLY and FYNNEI. The trim removed 6 bases at V and 1 base at J, leaving 4 bases unmatched. The CDR3 has 14 residues. The CDR3 is CASSAGGQNTEAFF. The CDR3 bases are TGTGCCAGCAGCGCAGGGGGCCAGAACACTGAAGCTTTCTTT.

The V and J genes are TRBV18 and TRBJ1-2; D remains ambiguous. The CDR3 is made up of 14 amino acids. Trimming shortened V by 2 bases and J by 5 bases, and 12 bases separated the two germline ends. Germline CDR1 KGHSH, CDR2 LQKENI. CDR3: CASSPLVGRYGYTF. Here the CDR3 DNA reads TGTGCCAGCTCACCATTAGTCGGGAGATATGGCTACACCTTC.

J is TRBJ2-3 and V is TRBV5-4; possibly TRBD1 or TRBD2 for D (5 bases each). Trimming took 4 bases from V and 0 from J, leaving 18 bases between them. The CDR3 loop spans 17 amino acids. The germline V gene encodes CDR1 SGHNT and CDR2 YYREEE (reference sequence). CDR3 amino acids: CASSARVLARSTDTQYF. CDR3 bases: TGTGCCAGCAGCGCCAGGGTCCTAGCCCGAAGCACAGATACGCAGTATTTT.